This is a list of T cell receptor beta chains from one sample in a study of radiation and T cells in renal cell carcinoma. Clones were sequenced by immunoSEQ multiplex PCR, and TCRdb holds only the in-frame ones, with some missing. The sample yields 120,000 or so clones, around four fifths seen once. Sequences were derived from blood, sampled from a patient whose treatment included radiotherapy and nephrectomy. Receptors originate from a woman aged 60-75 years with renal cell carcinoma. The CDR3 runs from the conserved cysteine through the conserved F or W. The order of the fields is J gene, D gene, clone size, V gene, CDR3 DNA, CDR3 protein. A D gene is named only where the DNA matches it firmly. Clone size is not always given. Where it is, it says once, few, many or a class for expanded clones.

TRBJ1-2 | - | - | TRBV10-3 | TGTGCCATCAGTGGGGGGCAGGGAGGAGGCTACACCTTC | CAISGGQGGGYTF
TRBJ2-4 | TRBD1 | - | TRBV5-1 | TGCGCCAGCAGCCCGGGACAGGGTAAGGACATTCAGTACTTC | CASSPGQGKDIQYF
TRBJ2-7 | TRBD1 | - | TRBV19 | TGTGCCAGTAGTATCCGACAGGGGTTGGGGAACGAGCAGTACTTC | CASSIRQGLGNEQYF
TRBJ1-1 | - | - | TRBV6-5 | TGTGCCAGCCGAGGCAGGGGTGGGATGAACACTGAAGCTTTCTTT | CASRGRGGMNTEAFF
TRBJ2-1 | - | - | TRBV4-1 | TGCGCCAGCAAGGGAACAGGGACATACAATGAGCAGTTCTTC | CASKGTGTYNEQFF
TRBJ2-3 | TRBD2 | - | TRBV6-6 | TGTGCCAGCAGCTCTGGGACTAGCAGCCGCACAGATACGCAGTATTTT | CASSSGTSSRTDTQYF
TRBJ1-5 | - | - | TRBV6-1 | TGTGCCAGCAGTTTGAGGGGCAATCAGCCCCAGCATTTT | CASSLRGNQPQHF
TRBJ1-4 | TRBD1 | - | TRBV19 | TGTGCCAGTAGTTTCGACAGGGGCCGAAATGAAAAACTGTTTTTT | CASSFDRGRNEKLFF
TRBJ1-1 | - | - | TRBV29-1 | TGCAGCGTGAAGACAGTTTCGAACACTGAAGCTTTCTTT | CSVKTVSNTEAFF
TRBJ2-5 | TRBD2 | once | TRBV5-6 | TGTGCCACCCAACTAGCGGGGGTGGAGACCCAGTACTTC | CATQLAGVETQYF
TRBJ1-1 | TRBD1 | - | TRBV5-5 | TGTGCCAGCAGCTCGGGACAGCGCAACACTGAAGCTTTCTTT | CASSSGQRNTEAFF
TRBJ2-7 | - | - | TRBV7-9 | TGTGCCAGCAGCTTAGAGGGGCTAGGCGGAAACGAGCAGTACTTC | CASSLEGLGGNEQYF
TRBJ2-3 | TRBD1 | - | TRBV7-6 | TGTGCCAGCAGCTTTATCGGACAGGGCCTCACAGATACGCAGTATTTT | CASSFIGQGLTDTQYF
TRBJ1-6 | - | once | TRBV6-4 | TGTGCCAGCAGTGAAAACAGGGCAAATTCACCCCTCCACTTT | CASSENRANSPLHF
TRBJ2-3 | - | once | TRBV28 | TGTGCCAGCAGTCTGGGGACGGCAAAACCCACAGATACGCAGTATTTT | CASSLGTAKPTDTQYF
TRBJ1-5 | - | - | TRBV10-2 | TGCGCCACCATGCAGCGGGGGCGCGGACAGCCCCAGCATTTT | CATMQRGRGQPQHF
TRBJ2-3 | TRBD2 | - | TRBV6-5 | TGTGCCAGCAGGGAGACTAGCGGGGCCACAGATACGCAGTATTTT | CASRETSGATDTQYF
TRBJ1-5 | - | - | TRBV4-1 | TGCGCCAGCAGCCAAGAGGGAAGTGGCAATCAGCCCCAGCATTTT | CASSQEGSGNQPQHF
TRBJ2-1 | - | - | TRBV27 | TGTGCCAGCAGTTTAGGATCACCCGGTAATGAGCAGTTCTTC | CASSLGSPGNEQFF
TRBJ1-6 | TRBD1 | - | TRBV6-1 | TGTGCCAGCAGTGATGGGACAGGGGGCTCTTCACCCCTCCACTTT | CASSDGTGGSSPLHF
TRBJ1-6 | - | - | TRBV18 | TGTGCCAGCTCACCTCAGGGATCGGGTAATTCACCCCTCCACTTT | CASSPQGSGNSPLHF
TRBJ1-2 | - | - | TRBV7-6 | TGTGCCAGCAGCTTAAGGAGAACGGGGGGCTACACCTTC | CASSLRRTGGYTF
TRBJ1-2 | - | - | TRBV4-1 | TGCGCCAGCAGCCAAGATTACGTCGGAAGCATCTATGGCTACACCTTC | CASSQDYVGSIYGYTF
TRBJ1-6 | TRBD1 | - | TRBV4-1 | TGCGCCAGCAGCCAAGATAGGACAGGGCTTATATCCTATAATTCACCCCTCCACTTT | CASSQDRTGLISYNSPLHF
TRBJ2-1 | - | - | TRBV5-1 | TGCGCCAGCAGCTTGGAAGGTAGCAGATACAATGAGCAGTTCTTC | CASSLEGSRYNEQFF
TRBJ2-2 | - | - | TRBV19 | TGTGCCAGTACGTTGTCAACGAACACCGGGGAGCTGTTTTTT | CASTLSTNTGELFF
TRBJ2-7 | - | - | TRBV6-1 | TGTGCCAGCAGAGGGCAGGCAAACTCCTACGAGCAGTACTTC | CASRGQANSYEQYF
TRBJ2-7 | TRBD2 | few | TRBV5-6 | TGTGCCAGCAGCGGGACTAGCGGGGGCCCCTACGAGCAGTACTTC | CASSGTSGGPYEQYF
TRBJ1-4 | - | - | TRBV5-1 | TGCGCCAGCAGCTTGGCCATAGGGGGTAATGAAAAACTGTTTTTT | CASSLAIGGNEKLFF
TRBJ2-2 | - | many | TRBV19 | TGTGCCAGTAGCTCTTCCGGGGGGCAGGGATTGATCGGGGAGCTGTTTTTT | CASSSSGGQGLIGELFF
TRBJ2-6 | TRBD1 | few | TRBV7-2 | TGTGCCAGCAGCTTACAGGGACAGTTCTCTGGGGCCAACGTCCTGACTTTC | CASSLQGQFSGANVLTF
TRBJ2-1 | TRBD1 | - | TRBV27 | TGTGCCAGCAGTTCCGGGACAGGGGACGATGAGCAGTTCTTC | CASSSGTGDDEQFF
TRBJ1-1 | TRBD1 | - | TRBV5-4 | TGTGCCAGCAGCCCAGACCTGGACAGGATGAACACTGAAGCTTTCTTT | CASSPDLDRMNTEAFF